The rows below give T cell receptor beta chains drawn from one sample of a study of blood T cell repertoires in COVID-19. Measured with immunoSEQ multiplex PCR; TCRdb has only the in-frame clones, and not every one. The data show more than 85,000 clones, around nine tenths seen once. The sequenced material came from peripheral blood. All receptors derive from a man aged 60 to 69 with acute or convalescent COVID-19. CDR3s include the opening cysteine and the closing phenylalanine or tryptophan. D genes are given only for firm matches. The size field is filled for only some rows; it gives once, few, many or a size class.

- - TRBJ2-1 TRBV6-1 TGTGCCAGCAGTGAAGCTCTGTGGGGCGGGAACCCCGAGCAGTTCTTC CASSEALWGGNPEQFF
- - TRBJ2-7 TRBV5-4 TGTGCCAGCAGCTTGAAAACGGGAGAGGACGAGCAGTACTTC CASSLKTGEDEQYF
TRBD1 - TRBJ2-5 TRBV7-2 TGTGCCAGCAGCTTAGCGGGTTGGAAGACAGGGCCGTACCAAGAGACCCAGTACTTC CASSLAGWKTGPYQETQYF
TRBD2 - TRBJ2-3 TRBV6-4 TGTGCCAGCATCCTAGCGGCCTTGCCTAGCACAGATACGCAGTATTTT CASILAALPSTDTQYF
TRBD2 - TRBJ2-1 TRBV28 TGTGCCAGCAGTTTTCCGACTAGCGGAAGTAGGCCGAATGAGCAGTTCTTC CASSFPTSGSRPNEQFF
- - TRBJ1-1 TRBV27 TGTGCCAGCAGTTTATCGCTGAGTGGGAACACTGAAGCTTTCTTT CASSLSLSGNTEAFF
- once TRBJ2-1 TRBV7-9 TGTGCCAGCAGCCCCTTCGGGGGTAGCTCCTACAATGAGCAGTTCTTC CASSPFGGSSYNEQFF
TRBD1 - TRBJ2-7 TRBV9 TGTGCCAGCAGCGTCGGGACAGGGTTTTACGAGCAGTACTTC CASSVGTGFYEQYF
- few TRBJ1-2 TRBV7-2 TGTGCCAGCAGTTTGGCCGCCGACTATGGCTACACCTTC CASSLAADYGYTF
- few TRBJ2-1 TRBV28 TGTGCCAGCAGTCATCAGCGGGCCCAAGGCAATGAGCAGTTCTTC CASSHQRAQGNEQFF
TRBD2 once TRBJ2-1 TRBV19 TGTGCCGCACAACGACTAGCCCCCAACGGTGAGCAGTTCTTC CAAQRLAPNGEQFF
- few TRBJ2-7 TRBV27 TGTGCCAGCAGTCTGGACAACTCCTACGAGCAGTACTTC CASSLDNSYEQYF
TRBD2 once TRBJ2-1 TRBV4-3 TGCGCCAGCAGCCAAGTAGCGGGCGGGTATGAGCAGTTCTTC CASSQVAGGYEQFF
- - TRBJ1-1 TRBV19 TGTGCCAGTAGTAGCCAGGAGAACACTGAAGCTTTCTTT CASSSQENTEAFF
- - TRBJ1-1 TRBV19 TGTGCCAGTAGTATAAACGGGAATACTGAAGCTTTCTTT CASSINGNTEAFF
- - TRBJ2-5 TRBV15 TGTGCCACCAGCAGAGATAGGGGGGAGACCCAGTACTTC CATSRDRGETQYF
- - TRBJ2-7 TRBV7-3 TGTGCCAGCAGCCGGGACTGGGGGAACGAGCAGTACTTC CASSRDWGNEQYF
TRBD1 once TRBJ2-2 TRBV7-9 TGTGCCAGCAGCTCTCGACAGGGTGGCACCGGGGAGCTGTTTTTT CASSSRQGGTGELFF
TRBD2 - TRBJ2-3 TRBV14 TGTGCCAGCAGCCAATCGCCGGGACTAGCGGGTACCACAGATACGCAGTATTTT CASSQSPGLAGTTDTQYF
TRBD1 - TRBJ1-2 TRBV5-4 TGTGCCAGCACCCCCCCGGGACAGGGGACCCATGGCTACACCTTC CASTPPGQGTHGYTF
- - TRBJ2-1 TRBV7-2 TGTGCCAGCAGCTTAGCCGGAGGGGGCTGGGGTGAGCAGTTCTTC CASSLAGGGWGEQFF
- - TRBJ2-1 TRBV12-3/TRBV12-4 TGTGCCTGTTCCGTGAGCTCCTACAATGAGCAGTTCTTC CACSVSSYNEQFF
TRBD2 once TRBJ2-3 TRBV5-6 TGTGCCAGCAGCTTGGATGGGTCTAGCGGTCAGGCGCAGTATTTT CASSLDGSSGQAQYF
- - TRBJ1-1 TRBV9 TGTGCCAGCAGCGTAGGCGCGGACACTGAAGCTTTCTTT CASSVGADTEAFF
- - TRBJ1-2 TRBV2 TGTGCCAGCAGTGAAGAGGGGCAAGGCTATGGCTACACCTTC CASSEEGQGYGYTF
- once TRBJ2-7 TRBV3-1/TRBV3-2 TGTGCCAGCAGCCAAGTGGCGGTCGAGCAGTACTTC CASSQVAVEQYF
- once TRBJ1-3 TRBV19 TGTGCCAGTAGTAATCAGTGGAGCTCTGGAAACACCATATATTTT CASSNQWSSGNTIYF
TRBD1 - TRBJ2-1 TRBV7-9 TGTGCCAGCAGCCACGGGCAGGGGGCCTACAATGAGCAGTTCTTC CASSHGQGAYNEQFF
- - TRBJ2-3 TRBV24-1 TGTGCAACTAAGGGGGGGGCTGAGACAGATACGCAGTATTTT CATKGGAETDTQYF
- - TRBJ1-1 TRBV7-9 TGTGCCAGCAGCTTAGGTGCAGGGGCCCTCAGCACTGAAGCTTTCTTT CASSLGAGALSTEAFF
TRBD1 - TRBJ2-3 TRBV7-9 TGTGCCAGCAGCGCGGGGACAGGGGGGACAGATACGCAGTATTTT CASSAGTGGTDTQYF
- - TRBJ2-7 TRBV19 TGTGCCAGTAGTATAGGGGGTAGCGGAGGTTACGAGCAGTACTTC CASSIGGSGGYEQYF
- - TRBJ1-2 TRBV4-1 TGCGCCAGCAGCCAAGGGGAGGGGAGTAACTATGGCTACACCTTC CASSQGEGSNYGYTF
TRBD2 - TRBJ2-3 TRBV27 TGTGCCAGCAGTTCGACTAGCGGGAGAGGAGATACGCAGTATTTT CASSSTSGRGDTQYF
TRBD1 once TRBJ1-5 TRBV19 TGTGCCAGTAGTCCTCTAGGACAGGGTCCAAATCAGCCCCAGCATTTT CASSPLGQGPNQPQHF
- - TRBJ2-6 TRBV5-4 TGTGCCAGCAGCTTGGCCGGATACAGGGAGAGTATTGGGGCCAACGTCCTGACTTTC CASSLAGYRESIGANVLTF
TRBD2 - TRBJ2-7 TRBV7-9 TGTGCCAGCAGCTTTACTAGCGTTATCTACGAGCAGTACTTC CASSFTSVIYEQYF
- - TRBJ2-2 TRBV9 TGTGCCAGCAGCCCAGACCCGCGGGCGACCACCGGGGAGCTGTTTTTT CASSPDPRATTGELFF
TRBD1 - TRBJ1-6 TRBV5-1 TGCGCCAGCAGCTTGGCCGGGACAGGGTATAATTCACCCCTCCACTTT CASSLAGTGYNSPLHF
TRBD2 - TRBJ2-7 TRBV12-3/TRBV12-4 TGTGCCAGCAGCCGTACACCGGGACTAGTCGTCTTC CASSRTPGLVVF